The 5 T cell receptor beta chains below were found in one sample sequenced in a study of follicular helper T cells after annual influenza vaccination. Sequenced by immunoSEQ multiplex PCR; TCRdb stores in-frame clones only, minus some. The data hold about 27,000 clones, with approximately 78% observed a single time. Time point described: 2014-2015 season, pre-vaccination. This material consisted of CXCR5+ CD38- circulating T follicular helper cells from blood, taken on the day of influenza vaccination. Subset given: circulating Tfh, non-naive CD4+CXCR5+PD-1+ (ICOS+CD38+ or ICOS-CD38-). Source of these receptors: an adult who received the influenza vaccine.

This CDR3 is CASSSAGARGETQYF. CDR3 DNA sequence: TGCGCCAGCAGCTCAGCGGGGGCCCGGGGAGAGACCCAGTACTTC. This sequence joins TRBV5-1 and TRBJ2-5; 8 nucleotides align to TRBD2. The CDR3 runs to 15 residues. CDR1 is SGHRS and CDR2 is YFSETQ in the germline V gene. V gave up 3 bases and J gave up 4 bases; unmatched junction bases: 8.

The V call is TRBV11-2, the J call TRBJ2-3; 10 nucleotides agree with TRBD2. This CDR3 spans 16 amino acids. Looked up from germline, CDR1 is SGHAT and CDR2 is FQNNGV. J lost 3 bases, V lost 3 bases, and 6 bases had no gene match. As DNA, the CDR3 is TGTGCCAGCAGCTTGGCTAGCGGGAGTGGGACAGATACGCAGTATTTT. It is translated as CASSLASGSGTDTQYF.

The chain carries TRBV11-3 and TRBJ2-7; D unclear. Germline values: CDR1 SGHNT, CDR2 YENEEA. The V end lost 2 bases, the J end lost 3 bases, and 2 bases lay between the germline ends. The CDR3 is 11 residues long. This CDR3 reads CASSLLYEQYF. DNA of the CDR3: TGTGCCAGCAGCTTACTCTACGAGCAGTACTTC.

DNA of the CDR3: TGTGCCAGCAGCTTAGTAGTCGGGACAGGTGGGTTGAATGAGCAGTTCTTC. Protein sequence: CASSLVVGTGGLNEQFF. The chain carries TRBV7-9 and TRBJ2-1; 8 bases are a match to TRBD1. CDR3 length: 17 amino acids. Trimming at V came to 1 base and at J to 7 bases, leaving 12 bases not matched to a gene. Germline V CDR1 and CDR2: SEHNR, FQNEAQ (reference sequence).

This clone has just one count. This chain links TRBV6-1 with TRBJ1-6, with 9 bases fitting TRBD1. The germline CDR1 and CDR2 sequences are MNHNS and SASEGT. This CDR3 has 15 amino acids. Trimming took 2 bases from V and 9 from J; bases not matched to a gene: 5. DNA for the CDR3: TGTGCCAGCAGTGAATCAGGACAGGGGACTTCACCCCTCCACTTT. Translated: CASSESGQGTSPLHF.